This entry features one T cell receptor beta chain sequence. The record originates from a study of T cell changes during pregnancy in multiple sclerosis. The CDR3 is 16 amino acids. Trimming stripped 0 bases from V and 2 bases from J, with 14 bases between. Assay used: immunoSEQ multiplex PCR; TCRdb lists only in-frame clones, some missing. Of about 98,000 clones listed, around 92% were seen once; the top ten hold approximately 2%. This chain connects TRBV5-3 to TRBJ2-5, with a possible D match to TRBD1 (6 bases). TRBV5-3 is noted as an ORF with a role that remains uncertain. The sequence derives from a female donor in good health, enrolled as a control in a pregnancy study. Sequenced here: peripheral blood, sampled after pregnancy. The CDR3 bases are TGTGCCAGAAGCTTGGTGGGGGCTCCAGGGCAAGAGACCCAGTACTTC. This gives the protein CARSLVGAPGQETQYF.